The clone carrying this TCR beta chain appeared a few times. Its antigen is unidentified. This sample is drawn from a study of T-cell memory formation after mild COVID-19. Study conclusions and caveats: Clones contracting over day 15 to 85 were CD4/CD8 balanced, with later expanders leaning CD4+.

5'RACE primed at constant segments yielded TCR alpha and TCR beta cDNA libraries bearing sample barcodes and UMIs. TCRdb ran MiXCR on the 5' RACE reads and lists one entry per CDR3 protein. The sample records approximately 250,000 distinct CDR3 sequences, 15% being singletons. The ends lost 5 bases at V and 4 bases at J; junction bases unmatched: 9. This CDR3 contains 15 residues. The germline gives CDR1 KGHSH, CDR2 LQKENI. The origin of this receptor is an adult woman who had mild COVID-19 (a few samples of this study predate the infection). Cell type and time point are not known. This rearrangement joins TRBV18 to TRBJ2-7, with 9 bases lining up with TRBD1. Sequencing was performed on PBMCs or a T cell subset sorted from them (not recorded which). CDR3 sequence: CASSSHPGQGYEQYF. The CDR3 DNA follows: TGTGCCAGCTCATCCCATCCGGGACAGGGTTACGAGCAGTACTTC.